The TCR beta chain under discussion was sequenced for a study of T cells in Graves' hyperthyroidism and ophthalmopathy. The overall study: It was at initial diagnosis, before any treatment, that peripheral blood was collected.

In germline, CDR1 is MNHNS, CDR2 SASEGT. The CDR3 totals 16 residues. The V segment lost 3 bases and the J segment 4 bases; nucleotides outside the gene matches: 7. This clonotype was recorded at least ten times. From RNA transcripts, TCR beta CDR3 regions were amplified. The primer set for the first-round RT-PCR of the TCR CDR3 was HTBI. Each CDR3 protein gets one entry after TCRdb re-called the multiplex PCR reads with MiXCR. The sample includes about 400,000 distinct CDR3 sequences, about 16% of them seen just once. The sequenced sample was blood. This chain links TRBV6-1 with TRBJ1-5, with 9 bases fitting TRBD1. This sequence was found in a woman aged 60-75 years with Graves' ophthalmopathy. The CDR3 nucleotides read TGTGCCAGCAGTGAGAATTCCGGGACAGGGAATCAGCCCCAGCATTTT. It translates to CASSENSGTGNQPQHF.